This T cell receptor (beta chain) stems from a study of T cells in Graves' hyperthyroidism and ophthalmopathy. TCR beta CDR3 regions were amplified from RNA transcripts. TCR CDR3 underwent first-round RT-PCR with the HTBI primer set. TCRdb re-called the multiplex PCR reads through MiXCR, storing one row per CDR3 protein. The sample contains about 580,000 distinct CDR3 sequences, roughly 14% of which appear only once. Germline V CDR1 and CDR2: MNHNS, SASEGT. This CDR3 has 12 amino acids. V lost 5 bases, J lost 7 bases, and 8 bases lay in between. Disease duration under 2 months; hyperthyroidism patients were aged 18 to 65. Preceding any ophthalmopathy symptoms, the blood sample dates from first hyperthyroidism diagnosis.

This TCR was sampled from a woman in her twenties or thirties with Graves' hyperthyroidism that later progressed to Graves' ophthalmopathy. Sequencing input: blood. The chain has TRBV6-1 and TRBJ2-2, with D uncertain. The CDR3 spells CASSYRGGELFF. CDR3 coding DNA: TGTGCCAGCAGTTACCGTGGCGGGGAGCTGTTTTTT.